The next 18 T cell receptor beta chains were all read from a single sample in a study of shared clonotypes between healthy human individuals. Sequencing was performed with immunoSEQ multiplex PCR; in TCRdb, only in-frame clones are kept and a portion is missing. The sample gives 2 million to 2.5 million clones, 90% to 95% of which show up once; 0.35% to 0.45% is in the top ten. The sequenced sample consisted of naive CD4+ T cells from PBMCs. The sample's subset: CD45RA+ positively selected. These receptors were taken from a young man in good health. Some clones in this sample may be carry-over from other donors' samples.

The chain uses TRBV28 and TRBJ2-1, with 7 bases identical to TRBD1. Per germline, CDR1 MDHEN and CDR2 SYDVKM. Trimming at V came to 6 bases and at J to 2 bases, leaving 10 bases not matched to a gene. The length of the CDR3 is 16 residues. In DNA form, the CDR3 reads TGTGCCAGCAGCAAACCCGACAGGGCCCCCTACAATGAGCAGTTCTTC. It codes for CASSKPDRAPYNEQFF.

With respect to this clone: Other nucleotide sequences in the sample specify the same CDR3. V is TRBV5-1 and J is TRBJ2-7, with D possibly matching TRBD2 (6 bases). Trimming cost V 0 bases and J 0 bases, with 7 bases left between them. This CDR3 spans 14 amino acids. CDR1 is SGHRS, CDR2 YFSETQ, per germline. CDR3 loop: CASSLVGGSYEQYF. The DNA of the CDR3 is TGCGCCAGCAGCTTGGTCGGGGGCTCCTACGAGCAGTACTTC.

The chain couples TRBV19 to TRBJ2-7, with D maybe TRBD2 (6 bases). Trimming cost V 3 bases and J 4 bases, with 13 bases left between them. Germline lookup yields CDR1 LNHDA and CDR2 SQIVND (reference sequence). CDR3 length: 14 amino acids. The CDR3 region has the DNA TGTGCCAGTAGTATCGCCCCTGGGGGGTACGAGCAGTACTTC. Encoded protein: CASSIAPGGYEQYF.

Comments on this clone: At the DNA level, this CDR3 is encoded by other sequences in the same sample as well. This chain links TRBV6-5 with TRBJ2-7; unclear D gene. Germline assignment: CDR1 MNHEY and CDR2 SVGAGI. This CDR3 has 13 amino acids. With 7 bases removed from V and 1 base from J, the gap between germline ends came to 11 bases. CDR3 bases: TGTGCCAGCACCCGACCCGGTTCCTACGAGCAGTACTTC. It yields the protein CASTRPGSYEQYF.

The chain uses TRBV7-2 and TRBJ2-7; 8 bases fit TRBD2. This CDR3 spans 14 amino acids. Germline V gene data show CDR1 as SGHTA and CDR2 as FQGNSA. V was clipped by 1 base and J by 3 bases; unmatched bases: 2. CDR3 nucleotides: TGTGCCAGCAGCTTAGGACTAGCGTTCTACGAGCAGTACTTC. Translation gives CASSLGLAFYEQYF.

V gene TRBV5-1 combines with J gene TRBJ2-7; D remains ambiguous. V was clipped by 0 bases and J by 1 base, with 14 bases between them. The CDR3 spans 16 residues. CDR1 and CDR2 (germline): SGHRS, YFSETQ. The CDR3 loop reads CASSLAGSPPSYEQYF. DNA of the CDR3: TGCGCCAGCAGCTTGGCCGGGTCTCCTCCATCCTACGAGCAGTACTTC.

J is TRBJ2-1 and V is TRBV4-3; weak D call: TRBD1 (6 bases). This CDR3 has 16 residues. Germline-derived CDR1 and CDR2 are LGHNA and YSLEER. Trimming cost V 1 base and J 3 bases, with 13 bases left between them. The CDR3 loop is CASSQAGTIDYNEQFF. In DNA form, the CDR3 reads TGCGCCAGCAGCCAAGCCGGGACAATCGACTACAATGAGCAGTTCTTC.

The CDR3 DNA sequence: TGTGCCAGCGGCTTAGAGGGCAGCAATCAGCCCCAGCATTTT. Residues: CASGLEGSNQPQHF. The rearrangement joins TRBV2 to TRBJ1-5, with no clear D. The CDR3 extends over 14 amino acids. In germline, CDR1 is SNHLY, CDR2 FYNNEI. The V end lost 8 bases, the J end lost 1 base, and 12 bases lay between the germline ends.

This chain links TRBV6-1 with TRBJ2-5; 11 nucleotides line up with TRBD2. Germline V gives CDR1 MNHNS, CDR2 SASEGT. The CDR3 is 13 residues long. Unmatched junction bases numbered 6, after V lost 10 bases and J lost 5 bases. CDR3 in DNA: TGTGCCACTAGACTAGCGGGAACGGAGACCCAGTACTTC. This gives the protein CATRLAGTETQYF.

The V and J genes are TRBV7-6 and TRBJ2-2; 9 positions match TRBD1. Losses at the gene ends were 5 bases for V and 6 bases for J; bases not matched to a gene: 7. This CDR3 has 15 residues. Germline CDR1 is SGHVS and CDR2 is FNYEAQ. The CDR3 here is CASSLETGGPGELFF. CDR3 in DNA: TGTGCCAGCAGCCTAGAGACAGGGGGTCCCGGGGAGCTGTTTTTT.

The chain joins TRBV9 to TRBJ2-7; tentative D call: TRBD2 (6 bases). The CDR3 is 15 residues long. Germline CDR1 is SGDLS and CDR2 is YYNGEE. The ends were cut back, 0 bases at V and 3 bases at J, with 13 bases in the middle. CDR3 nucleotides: TGTGCCAGCAGCGTAGGGGGCGGGAACTTCTACGAGCAGTACTTC. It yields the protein CASSVGGGNFYEQYF.

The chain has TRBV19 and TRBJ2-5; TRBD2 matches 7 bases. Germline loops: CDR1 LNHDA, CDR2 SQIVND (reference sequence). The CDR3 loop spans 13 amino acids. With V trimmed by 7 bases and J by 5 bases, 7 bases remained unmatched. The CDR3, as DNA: TGTGCCAGTAACCGCGGGAGCGGGGAGACCCAGTACTTC. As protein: CASNRGSGETQYF.

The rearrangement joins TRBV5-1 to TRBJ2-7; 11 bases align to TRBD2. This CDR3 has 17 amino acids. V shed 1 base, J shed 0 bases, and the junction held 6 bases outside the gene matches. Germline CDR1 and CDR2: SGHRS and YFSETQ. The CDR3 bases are TGCGCCAGCAGCTTGACTAGCGGGAGTAACCCCTCCTACGAGCAGTACTTC. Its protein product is CASSLTSGSNPSYEQYF. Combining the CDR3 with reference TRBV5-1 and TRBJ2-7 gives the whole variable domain KAGVTQTPRYLIKTRGQQVTLSCSPISGHRSVSWYQQTPGQGLQFLFEYFSETQRNKGNFPGRFSGRQFSNSRSEMNVSTLELGDSALYLCASSLTSGSNPSYEQYFGPGTRLTVT.

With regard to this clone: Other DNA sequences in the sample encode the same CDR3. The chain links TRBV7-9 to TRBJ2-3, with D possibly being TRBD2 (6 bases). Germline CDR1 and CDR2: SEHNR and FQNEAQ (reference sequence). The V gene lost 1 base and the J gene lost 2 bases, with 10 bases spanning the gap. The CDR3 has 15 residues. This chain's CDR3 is CASSLGGVSTDTQYF. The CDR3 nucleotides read TGTGCCAGCAGCTTAGGCGGGGTTTCCACAGATACGCAGTATTTT.

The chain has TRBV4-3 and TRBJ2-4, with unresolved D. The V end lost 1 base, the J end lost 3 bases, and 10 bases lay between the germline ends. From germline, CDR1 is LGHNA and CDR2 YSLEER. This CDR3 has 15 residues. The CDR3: CASSQVAVFKNIQYF. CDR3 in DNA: TGCGCCAGCAGCCAAGTGGCAGTCTTCAAAAACATTCAGTACTTC.

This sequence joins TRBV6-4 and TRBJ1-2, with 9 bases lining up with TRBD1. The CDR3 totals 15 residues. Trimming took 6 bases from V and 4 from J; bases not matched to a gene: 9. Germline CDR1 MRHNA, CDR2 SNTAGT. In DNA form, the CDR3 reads TGTGCCAGCAGGCTCGAGGACAGGGGTGGCTATGGCTACACCTTC. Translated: CASRLEDRGGYGYTF.

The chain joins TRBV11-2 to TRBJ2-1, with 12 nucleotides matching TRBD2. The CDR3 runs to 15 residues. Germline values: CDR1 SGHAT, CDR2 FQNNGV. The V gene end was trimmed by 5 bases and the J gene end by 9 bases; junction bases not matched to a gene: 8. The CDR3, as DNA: TGTGCCAGCAGCGGGCGGGCTAGCGGGAGGGGTGAGCAGTTCTTC. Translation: CASSGRASGRGEQFF.

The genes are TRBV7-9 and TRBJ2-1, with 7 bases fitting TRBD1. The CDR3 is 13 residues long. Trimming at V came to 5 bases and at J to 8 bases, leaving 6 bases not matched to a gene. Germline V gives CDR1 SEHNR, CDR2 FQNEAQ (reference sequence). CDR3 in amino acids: CASSPDRAHEQFF. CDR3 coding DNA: TGTGCCAGCAGCCCAGACAGGGCCCATGAGCAGTTCTTC.